Following are 8 T cell receptor beta chains from one sample sequenced in a study of blood T cell repertoires in COVID-19. Clones were sequenced by immunoSEQ multiplex PCR, and TCRdb holds only the in-frame ones, with some missing. The sample has about 68,000 clones, 84% seen once. Sample: peripheral blood. The receptors derive from a man aged 45-60 years with active COVID-19.

The chain uses TRBV2 and TRBJ1-2, with 11 bases lining up with TRBD1. V was pared by 6 bases and J by 4 bases, with 7 bases of the junction left unmatched. The germline V gene encodes CDR1 SNHLY and CDR2 FYNNEI. The CDR3 consists of 15 residues. CDR3 in DNA: TGTGCCAGCAGGGACTGGGACAGGGGGACCTATGGCTACACCTTC. Its translation is CASRDWDRGTYGYTF.

The chain links TRBV6-5 to TRBJ2-5, with 11 bases that match TRBD2. The CDR3 is 15 residues long. The trim removed 9 bases at V and 3 bases at J, leaving 9 bases unmatched. CDR1 and CDR2 (germline): MNHEY, SVGAGI. In DNA, the CDR3 is TGTGCCAGTTACTTTAGCGGGGGGGCCGAAGAGACCCAGTACTTC. As protein: CASYFSGGAEETQYF.

The chain has TRBV19 and TRBJ2-7; 9 bases match TRBD1. The germline V gene has CDR1 LNHDA and CDR2 SQIVND (reference sequence). V shed 3 bases and J 3 bases; nucleotides not matched to a gene: 3. The length of the CDR3 is 14 residues. CDR3 in amino acids: CASSIATGGYEQYF. CDR3 sequence (DNA): TGTGCCAGTAGTATCGCGACAGGGGGCTACGAGCAGTACTTC. Full variable domain (rest looked up from reference TRBV19 and TRBJ2-7): DGGITQSPKYLFRKEGQNVTLSCEQNLNHDAMYWYRQDPGQGLRLIYYSQIVNDFQKGDIAEGYSVSREKKESFPLTVTSAQKNPTAFYLCASSIATGGYEQYFGPGTRLTVT.

The chain links TRBV30 to TRBJ1-6; 7 bases agree with TRBD1. With 4 bases clipped from V and 11 bases from J, the junction kept 8 bases outside the gene matches. Germline CDR1 and CDR2: GTSNPN and SVGIG (reference sequence). The CDR3 is made up of 13 amino acids. The CDR3 loop is CAWKGTEPPPLHF. DNA of the CDR3: TGTGCCTGGAAGGGGACAGAGCCTCCACCCCTCCACTTT.

The rearrangement links TRBV7-6 to TRBJ2-1, with 15 bases fitting TRBD2. Germline lookup yields CDR1 SGHVS and CDR2 FNYEAQ. This CDR3 is built from 17 residues. The junction had 9 bases not matched to a gene; V was cut back by 4 bases and J by 8 bases. Written as DNA, the CDR3 is TGTGCCAGCAGCTCGGGACTAGCGGGGGGTCGTTTGGATGAGCAGTTCTTC. Translated, it gives CASSSGLAGGRLDEQFF.

This clone was seen ten or more times. The chain joins TRBV27 to TRBJ2-3; D gene ambiguous. V lost 6 bases and J 0 bases, leaving 7 bases between the germline ends. The CDR3 consists of 13 residues. Germline CDR1 MNHEY, CDR2 SMNVEV (reference sequence). The CDR3 spells CASRILSTDTQYF. Written as DNA, the CDR3 is TGTGCCAGCAGAATTTTAAGCACAGATACGCAGTATTTT.

The genes are TRBV7-9 and TRBJ2-2; possibly TRBD2 for D (5 bases). V lost 4 bases, J lost 0 bases, and 18 bases lay in between. The CDR3 is made up of 18 amino acids. Looked up from germline, CDR1 is SEHNR and CDR2 is FQNEAQ (reference sequence). In DNA form, the CDR3 reads TGTGCCAGCAGCTCATCTGTACGGCGGGTTACGAACACCGGGGAGCTGTTTTTT. This translates into CASSSSVRRVTNTGELFF.

This clone was observed a handful of times. This sequence joins TRBV11-2 and TRBJ1-5; possibly TRBD1 for D (5 bases). The V end was cut by 2 bases, the J end by 7 bases, with 12 bases between. Looked up from germline, CDR1 is SGHAT and CDR2 is FQNNGV. CDR3 length: 14 amino acids. The CDR3 sequence: CASSLLGVGQPQHF. DNA for the CDR3: TGTGCCAGCAGCTTATTAGGGGTTGGACAGCCCCAGCATTTT.